The clone carrying this T cell receptor beta chain occurred many times. Its antigen is unknown. The CDR3 extends over 13 amino acids. Per the germline V gene, CDR1 is DFQATT and CDR2 is SNEGSKA (reference sequence). V was clipped by 5 bases and J by 7 bases; unmatched bases: 8. Carried by each TCR cDNA molecule was a unique molecular identifier. TCRdb ran MiXCR on the 5' RACE reads and lists one entry per CDR3 protein. The table lists about 11,000 distinct CDR3 sequences, approximately 5.1% of them singletons. Indicated time point: sample taken at primary tumor resection. There were 75 or so donors, all of them untreated patients with early-stage non-small cell lung cancer. Tumor, nontumor lung or frozen PBMC supplied whole RNA, sequenced without sorting. The data originate from a study of spatial heterogeneity in lung cancer. Study outcomes and limitations: Tumors with more nonsynonymous mutations had more expanded intratumoral alpha and beta TCRs.

The material was lung tumor tissue, obtained at surgery. The genes are TRBV20-1 and TRBJ1-2, with TRBD1 matching over 9 bases. The sequence was collected from a male donor with early-stage non-small cell lung cancer. As DNA, the CDR3 is TGCAGTGCTTATGGACAGGGGTTGCGTGGCTACACCTTC. Its translation is CSAYGQGLRGYTF.